This TCR beta chain is drawn from a study of cytomegalovirus exposure and HLA in healthy donors. Comments on this clone: The antigen is unknown.

Primers: 60 Vbeta forward and 13 Jbeta reverse. Original data processing: A follow-up analysis tallied 70 million to 80 million unique TCR beta chains, roughly 11 million shared. Repertoires were generated with immunoSEQ multiplex PCR, while TCRdb's copy carries only in-frame clones and drops some. The DNA gave D and trimming, while V, J and clone size come from that table. The profile covers 160,000 or so clones, with more than 80% appearing a single time and about 7% taken by the ten largest. Study-wide results and limits: Earlier analysis looked at TCR beta V segments, and most were productive about 87% or about 30% of the time.

Sequences were obtained from PBMCs. The origin of this receptor is a woman aged 25 to 45 in good health and CMV-seropositive.

The CDR3 sequence is CAWSVFGNQPQHF. CDR3 nucleotides: TGTGCCTGGAGTGTATTCGGGAATCAGCCCCAGCATTTT. The chain uses TRBV30 and TRBJ1-5; no definite D call. This CDR3 is 13 amino acids long. CDR1 is GTSNPN, CDR2 SVGIG, per germline (reference sequence). Trimming took off 0 bases at V and 4 bases at J, with 7 bases between the two ends.